The 5 T cell receptor beta chains below come from one sample, sequenced in a study of PD-1 and CTLA-4 blockade in melanoma. The method was immunoSEQ multiplex PCR; TCRdb's version includes in-frame clones alone and lacks a portion of them. The repertoire has tens of thousands of clones, 88% of them found once; the top ten carry roughly 6.8%. The sample in question was CD8+ T cells from peripheral blood, obtained from a patient given anti-PD-1 treatment. These receptor sequences come from a human donor with melanoma.

J is TRBJ2-7 and V is TRBV5-1, with 8 nucleotides matching TRBD2. Germline lookup yields CDR1 SGHRS and CDR2 YFSETQ. CDR3 size: 14 residues. V shed 7 bases and J 3 bases; nucleotides not matched to a gene: 9. The CDR3 protein is CASPTGGRGYEQYF. The CDR3 DNA sequence: TGCGCCAGCCCGACGGGGGGGCGAGGCTACGAGCAGTACTTC. The full variable domain, its missing parts supplied by reference TRBV5-1 and TRBJ2-7, is KAGVTQTPRYLIKTRGQQVTLSCSPISGHRSVSWYQQTPGQGLQFLFEYFSETQRNKGNFPGRFSGRQFSNSRSEMNVSTLELGDSALYLCASPTGGRGYEQYFGPGTRLTVT.

The chain is built from TRBV24-1 and TRBJ2-3, with D maybe TRBD1 (6 bases). Between the trimmed V and J ends, which lost 4 bases and 4 bases, there was a span of 14 bases. The CDR3 has 15 residues. CDR1 KGHDR and CDR2 SFDVKD come from the germline V gene. CDR3 coding DNA: TGTGCCACCAGTGAAAGGACAGAAACCTCAGATACGCAGTATTTT. Translating gives CATSERTETSDTQYF.

J is TRBJ2-3 and V is TRBV7-9, with 7 bases lining up with TRBD1. Germline CDR1 is SEHNR and CDR2 is FQNEAQ (reference sequence). The CDR3 covers 14 residues. The V gene end was trimmed by 10 bases and the J gene end by 2 bases; junction bases not matched to a gene: 9. CDR3 sequence reads: CATPGQSPTDTQYF. CDR3 nucleotides: TGTGCCACCCCGGGACAGAGTCCCACAGATACGCAGTATTTT.

V and J are TRBV9 and TRBJ1-6; no firm D call. Germline V gene data show CDR1 as SGDLS and CDR2 as YYNGEE. The CDR3 loop spans 14 amino acids. Deletions cut 4 bases from V and 6 bases from J, with 11 bases between. CDR3 sequence (DNA): TGTGCCAGCAGCCTAGAGGGCAGTAATTCACCCCTCCACTTT. Translation gives CASSLEGSNSPLHF.

J is TRBJ2-3 and V is TRBV5-6, with D perhaps matching TRBD1 or TRBD2 (5 bases each). V was trimmed by 1 base and J by 4 bases, leaving 7 bases between them. Germline CDR1 reads SGHDT; CDR2 reads YYEEEE. The CDR3 contains 13 residues. The CDR3 region is CASSLRGADTQYF. Written as DNA, the CDR3 is TGTGCCAGCAGCTTGAGAGGGGCAGATACGCAGTATTTT.